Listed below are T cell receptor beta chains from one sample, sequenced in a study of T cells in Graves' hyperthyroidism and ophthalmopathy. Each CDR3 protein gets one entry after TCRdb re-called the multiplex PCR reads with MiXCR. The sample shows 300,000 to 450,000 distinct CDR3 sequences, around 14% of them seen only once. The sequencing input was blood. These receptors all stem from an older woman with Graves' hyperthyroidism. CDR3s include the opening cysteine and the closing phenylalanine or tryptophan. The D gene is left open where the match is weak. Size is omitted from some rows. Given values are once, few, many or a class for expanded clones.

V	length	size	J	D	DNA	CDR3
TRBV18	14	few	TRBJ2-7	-	TGTGCCAGCTCACCACGGGACAACAGCTACGAGCAGTACTTC	CASSPRDNSYEQYF
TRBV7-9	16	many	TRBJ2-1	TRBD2	TGTGCCAGCAGGCCAAAGCCTAGCGGGAGGTACAATGAGCAGTTCTTC	CASRPKPSGRYNEQFF
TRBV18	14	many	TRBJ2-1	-	TGTGCCAGCTCCCGGCCCGGCGGGTCCAATGAGCAGTTCTTC	CASSRPGGSNEQFF
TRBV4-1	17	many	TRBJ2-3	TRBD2	TGCGCCAGCAGCCAAGAGGGGCTAGCGGTCAGCACAGATACGCAGTATTTT	CASSQEGLAVSTDTQYF
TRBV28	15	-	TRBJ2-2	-	TGTGCCAGCAGACTTCCAGGGGGGGGAGCCGGGGAGCTGTTTTTT	CASRLPGGGAGELFF
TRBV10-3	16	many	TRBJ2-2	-	TGTGCCATCAGTGACTCCTCCGGGACTCAGACCGGGGAGCTGTTTTTT	CAISDSSGTQTGELFF
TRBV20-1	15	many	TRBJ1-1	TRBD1	TGCAGTGCTAGAGGGGGCAGGGGGCTGAAAACTGAAGCTTTCTTT	CSARGGRGLKTEAFF
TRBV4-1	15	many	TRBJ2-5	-	TGCGCCAGCAGCCAAGCGCCAGGGGAACAAGAGACCCAGTACTTC	CASSQAPGEQETQYF
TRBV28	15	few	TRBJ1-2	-	TGTGCCAGCAGTTTCTGGGGCAGCAATGTCCATGGCTACACCTTC	CASSFWGSNVHGYTF
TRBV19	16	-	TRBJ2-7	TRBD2	TGTGCCAGTGGGCGCGAATTTGGCGGGAGTTTCTACGAGCAGTACTTC	CASGREFGGSFYEQYF
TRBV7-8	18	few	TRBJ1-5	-	TGTGCCAGCAGCCTCCGGGACACCCGATTTTATAGCAATCAGCCCCAGCATTTT	CASSLRDTRFYSNQPQHF
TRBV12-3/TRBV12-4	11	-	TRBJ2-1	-	TGTGCCAGCCCTTTCGGGGGTGAGCAGTTCTTC	CASPFGGEQFF
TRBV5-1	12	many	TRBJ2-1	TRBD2	TGCGCCAGCAGCTTCACTAGCGATGAGCAGTTCTTC	CASSFTSDEQFF
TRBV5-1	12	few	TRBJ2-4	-	TGCGCCAGCAGCTTGGGCCAGGACATTCAGTACTTC	CASSLGQDIQYF
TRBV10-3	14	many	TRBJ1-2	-	TGTGCCATCAGTGAGTCGGACAGTCTCAGGGGCTACACCTTC	CAISESDSLRGYTF
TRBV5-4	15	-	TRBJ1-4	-	TGTGCCAGCAGCTTGGGAGATGTGGAGGGTGAAAAACTGTTTTTT	CASSLGDVEGEKLFF
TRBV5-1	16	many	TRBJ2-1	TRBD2	TGCGCCAGCAGCTGGCCCCTAGCGGGGTTCTACAATGAGCAGTTCTTC	CASSWPLAGFYNEQFF
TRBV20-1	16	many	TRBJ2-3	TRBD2	TGCAGTGCTAACCCCCTGGCGGGGGGGAGCACAGATACGCAGTATTTT	CSANPLAGGSTDTQYF
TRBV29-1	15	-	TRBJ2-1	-	TGCAGCGTTGAAGTTAGGGGAGGACTAATGAGTGAGCAGTTCTTC	CSVEVRGGLMSEQFF
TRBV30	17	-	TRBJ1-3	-	TGTGCCTGGAGTGTCGAGCAGGGTCCGAGCTCTGGAAACACCATATATTTT	CAWSVEQGPSSGNTIYF
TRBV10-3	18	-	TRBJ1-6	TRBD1	TGTGCCATCAGTGTAGGGGACAGGAAAATCGGGTATAATTCACCCCTCCACTTT	CAISVGDRKIGYNSPLHF
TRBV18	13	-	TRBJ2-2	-	TGTGCCAGCTCACCAGGGGTGGCCGGGGAGCTGTTTTTT	CASSPGVAGELFF
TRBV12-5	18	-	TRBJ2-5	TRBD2	TGTGCTAGTGGTTTCCGACAACCGGGACTAGCGGGAGGTGGAACCCAGTACTTC	CASGFRQPGLAGGGTQYF
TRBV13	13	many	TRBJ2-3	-	TGTGCCAGCAGACTAGGGAGCACAGATACGCAGTATTTT	CASRLGSTDTQYF
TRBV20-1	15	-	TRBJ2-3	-	TGCAGTGCTAGCCCCCGACGGGGAGACACAGATACGCAGTATTTT	CSASPRRGDTDTQYF
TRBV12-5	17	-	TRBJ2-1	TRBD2	TGTGCTAGTGGTTTGGCCAGACTAGCGGGAGTCGATAATGAGCAGTTCTTC	CASGLARLAGVDNEQFF
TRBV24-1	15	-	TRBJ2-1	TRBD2	TGTGCCACCAGACCCGGGACTAGCGGCAACAATGAGCAGTTCTTC	CATRPGTSGNNEQFF
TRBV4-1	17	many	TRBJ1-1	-	TGCGCCAGCAGCCAAGACCGTCGGGGGGAGCTGAACACTGAAGCTTTCTTT	CASSQDRRGELNTEAFF
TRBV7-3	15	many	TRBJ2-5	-	TGTGCCAGCAGCTTAACTCCAGGGGAAGTAGAGACCCAGTACTTC	CASSLTPGEVETQYF
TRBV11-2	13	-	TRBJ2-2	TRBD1	TGTGCCAGCAGCCGGGGACAGACCGGGGAGCTGTTTTTT	CASSRGQTGELFF